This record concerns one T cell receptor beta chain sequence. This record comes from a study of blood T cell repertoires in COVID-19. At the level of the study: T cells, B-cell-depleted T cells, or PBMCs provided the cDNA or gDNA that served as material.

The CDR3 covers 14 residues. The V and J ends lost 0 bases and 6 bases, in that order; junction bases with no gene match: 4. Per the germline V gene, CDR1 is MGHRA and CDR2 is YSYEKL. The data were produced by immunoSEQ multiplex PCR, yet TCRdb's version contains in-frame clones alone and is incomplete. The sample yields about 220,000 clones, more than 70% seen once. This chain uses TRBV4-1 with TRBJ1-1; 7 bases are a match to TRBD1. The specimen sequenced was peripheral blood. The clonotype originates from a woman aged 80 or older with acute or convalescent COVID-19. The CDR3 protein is CASSQDDRVSEAFF. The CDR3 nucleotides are TGCGCCAGCAGCCAAGATGACAGGGTCTCTGAAGCTTTCTTT.